Detailed here is one T cell receptor (beta chain). The antigen remains unidentified. Making the TCR beta libraries involved quantitative 5'-RACE with molecular barcodes. TCRdb fed the 5' RACE reads into MiXCR, producing one record per CDR3 protein. The table lists almost 400,000 distinct CDR3 sequences, about a fifth of them singletons. The CDR3 spans 13 residues. CDR1 is SNHLY, CDR2 FYNNEI, per germline. Trimming took off 9 bases at V and 5 bases at J, with 13 bases between the two ends. This sample was included in a study of CD8 T cells in ankylosing spondylitis. Study-level points and caveats: Within ankylosing spondylitis blood, a TCR beta motif made up of seven to nine highly homologous variants appeared to be characteristic. Reported data indicate significant enrichment of disease-linked clones within matched ankylosing spondylitis synovial fluid. As for the disease-linked clones, they showed a CD8+ phenotype and occurred at relatively low frequencies in peripheral blood. Past research had described some motif variants in reactive arthritis synovial fluid and blood.

This TCR derives from a male donor with ankylosing spondylitis. The chain joins TRBV2 to TRBJ2-2; D possibly matches TRBD1 or TRBD2 (6 bases each). Sequencing used blood, either unsorted or a sorted T cell fraction (not recorded which). The CDR3 is CASHRAGTGELFF. CDR3 in DNA: TGTGCCAGTCACAGGGCGGGGACCGGGGAGCTGTTTTTT.